The entry that follows covers one T cell receptor beta chain sequence. Antigen unknown. Described time point: patch test 3, about 24 weeks after DPC sensitization. Documented treatment: therapeutic diphenylcyclopropenone sensitization with weekly scalp DPC. This record belongs to a study of human T cells and chemical hapten exposure. Study-wide context: Minor pooled library volume differences mainly drove per-sample TCR yield variation. The study, taken as a whole, reports: With alopecia, donors may have immune responses unlike healthy people's. Counts of expanded TCRs at PT1 were positively correlated with patch test score.

CDR1 and CDR2 (germline): SGHTA, FQGTGA. The CDR3 contains 14 residues. Trimming shortened V by 5 bases and J by 3 bases, and 12 bases separated the two germline ends. Methods used by the authors: A per-sample median of about 100,000 TCRs was observed, with counts ranging from about 20,000 to 750,000. MiXCR was run by TCRdb on the RACE reads, yielding one entry per CDR3 protein. It is TCRdb's table, rather than the study itself, that gives the V and J calls and clone size. This sample has some 110,000 distinct CDR3 sequences, with under 40% found just once. The specimen was whole blood, collected in connection with sensitization to the hapten diphenylcyclopropenone (DPC). The V and J genes are TRBV7-3 and TRBJ2-3; no definite D call. The sequence derives from a middle-aged man with alopecia areata. Some clones in this sample may be carry-over from other donors' samples. CDR3 bases: TGTGCCAGCAGCGTTCGAGGTTCGACAGATACGCAGTATTTT. As protein: CASSVRGSTDTQYF.